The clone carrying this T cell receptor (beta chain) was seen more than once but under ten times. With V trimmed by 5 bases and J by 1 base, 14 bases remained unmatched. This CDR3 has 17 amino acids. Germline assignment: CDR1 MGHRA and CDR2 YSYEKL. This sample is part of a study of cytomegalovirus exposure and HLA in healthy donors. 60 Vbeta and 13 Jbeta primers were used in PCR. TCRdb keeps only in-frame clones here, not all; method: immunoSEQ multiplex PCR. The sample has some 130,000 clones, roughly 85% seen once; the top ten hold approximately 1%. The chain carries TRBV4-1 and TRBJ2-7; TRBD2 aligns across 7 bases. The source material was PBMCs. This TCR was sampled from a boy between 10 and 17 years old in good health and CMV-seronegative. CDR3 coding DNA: TGCGCCAGCAGCGACTTTTTGGACGGGAGGCGATCCTACGAGCAGTACTTC. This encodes CASSDFLDGRRSYEQYF.